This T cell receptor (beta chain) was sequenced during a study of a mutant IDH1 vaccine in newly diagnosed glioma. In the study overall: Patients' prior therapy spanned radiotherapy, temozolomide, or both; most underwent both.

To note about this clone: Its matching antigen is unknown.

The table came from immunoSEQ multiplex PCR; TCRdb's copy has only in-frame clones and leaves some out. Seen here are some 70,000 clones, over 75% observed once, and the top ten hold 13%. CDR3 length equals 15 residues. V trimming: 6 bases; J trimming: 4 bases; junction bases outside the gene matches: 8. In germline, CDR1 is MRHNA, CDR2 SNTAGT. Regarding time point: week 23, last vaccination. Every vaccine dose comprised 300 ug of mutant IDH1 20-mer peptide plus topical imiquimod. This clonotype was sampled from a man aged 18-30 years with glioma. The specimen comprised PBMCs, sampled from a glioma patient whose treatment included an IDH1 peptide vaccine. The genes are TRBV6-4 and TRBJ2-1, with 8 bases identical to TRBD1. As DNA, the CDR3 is TGTGCCAGCAGCCCGAAGGACAGGGTATACAATGAGCAGTTCTTC. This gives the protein CASSPKDRVYNEQFF.